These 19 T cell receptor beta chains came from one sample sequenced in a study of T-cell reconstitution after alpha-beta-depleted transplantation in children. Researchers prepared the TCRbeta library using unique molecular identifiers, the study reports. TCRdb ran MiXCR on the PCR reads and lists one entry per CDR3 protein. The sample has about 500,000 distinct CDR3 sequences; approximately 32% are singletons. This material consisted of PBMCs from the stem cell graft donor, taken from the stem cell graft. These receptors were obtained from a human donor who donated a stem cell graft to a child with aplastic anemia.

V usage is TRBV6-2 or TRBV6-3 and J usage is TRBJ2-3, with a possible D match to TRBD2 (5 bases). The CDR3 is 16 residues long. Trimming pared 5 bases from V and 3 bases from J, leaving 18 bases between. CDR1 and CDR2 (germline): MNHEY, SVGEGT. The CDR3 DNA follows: TGTGCCAGCAGTCCTCAAGCGCCCGGGGTGACAGATACGCAGTATTTT. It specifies CASSPQAPGVTDTQYF.

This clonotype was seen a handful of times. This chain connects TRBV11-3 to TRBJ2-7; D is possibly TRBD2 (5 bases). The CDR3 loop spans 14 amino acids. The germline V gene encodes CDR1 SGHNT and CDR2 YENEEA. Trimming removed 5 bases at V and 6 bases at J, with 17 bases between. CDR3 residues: CASSMFQLVVEQYV. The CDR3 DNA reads TGTGCCAGCAGCATGTTCCAACTAGTGGTCGAGCAGTACGTC.

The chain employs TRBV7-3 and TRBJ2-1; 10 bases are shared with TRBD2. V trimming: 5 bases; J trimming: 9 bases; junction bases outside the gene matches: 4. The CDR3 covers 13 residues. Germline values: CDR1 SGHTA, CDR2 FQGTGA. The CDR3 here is CASSPGLATEQFF. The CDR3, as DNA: TGTGCCAGCAGCCCGGGACTAGCGACTGAGCAGTTCTTC.

In DNA form, the CDR3 reads TGTGCCAGCAGCTTAACACTAGCGGGAGTACGGGAGACCCAGTACTTC. Its protein product is CASSLTLAGVRETQYF. The J gene is TRBJ2-5, the V gene TRBV7-6; TRBD2 aligns across 11 bases. J was trimmed by 5 bases and V by 2 bases; bases with no gene match: 7. Germline V gene sequence: CDR1 SGHVS, CDR2 FNYEAQ. This CDR3 region has 16 residues. Looking up the rest from reference TRBV7-6 and TRBJ2-5 gives the full variable domain: GAGVSQSPRYKVTKRGQDVALRCDPISGHVSLYWYRQALGQGPEFLTYFNYEAQQDKSGLPNDRFSAERPEGSISTLTIQRTEQRDSAMYRCASSLTLAGVRETQYFGPGTRLLVL.

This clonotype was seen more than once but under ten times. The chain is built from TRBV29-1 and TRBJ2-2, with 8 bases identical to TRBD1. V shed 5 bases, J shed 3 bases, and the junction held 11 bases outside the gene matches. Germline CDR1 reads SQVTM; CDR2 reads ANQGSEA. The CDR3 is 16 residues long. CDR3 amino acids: CSVRPSSRGHTGELFF. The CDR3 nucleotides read TGCAGCGTTCGGCCGTCGTCCAGGGGGCACACCGGGGAGCTGTTTTTT.

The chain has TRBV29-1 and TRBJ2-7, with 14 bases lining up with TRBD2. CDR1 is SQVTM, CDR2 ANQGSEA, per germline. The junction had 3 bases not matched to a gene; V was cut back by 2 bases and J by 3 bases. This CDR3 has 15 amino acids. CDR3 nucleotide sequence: TGCAGCGTTGAATCGGGGACTAGCGGGAGCTACGAGCAGTACTTC. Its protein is CSVESGTSGSYEQYF.

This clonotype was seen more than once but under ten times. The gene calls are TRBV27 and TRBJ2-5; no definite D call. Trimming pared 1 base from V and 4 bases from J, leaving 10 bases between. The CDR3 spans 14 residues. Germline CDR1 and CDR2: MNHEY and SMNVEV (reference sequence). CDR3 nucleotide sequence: TGTGCCAGCAGTTTATTCGTGCGATCAGAGACCCAGTACTTC. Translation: CASSLFVRSETQYF.

The CDR3: CASSPRLDAEQYV. DNA for the CDR3: TGTGCCAGCTCACCACGATTGGACGCCGAGCAGTACGTC. The V gene is TRBV18, the J gene TRBJ2-7; no clear D. Trimming removed 1 base from V and 6 bases from J, with 10 bases in between. This CDR3 has 13 residues. The germline CDR1 and CDR2 sequences are KGHSH and LQKENI.

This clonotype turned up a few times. CDR3 residues: CASSFGGKWTEAFF. CDR3 bases: TGCGCCAGCAGCTTTGGGGGGAAGTGGACTGAAGCTTTCTTT. The gene calls are TRBV5-1 and TRBJ1-1; weak D call: TRBD1 (5 bases). The CDR3 totals 14 residues. The V gene's germline CDR1 is SGHRS and CDR2 YFSETQ. Trimming cost V 2 bases and J 5 bases, with 13 bases left between them.

CDR3 sequence: CASSSALAPGNTIYF. CDR3 nucleotide sequence: TGCGCCAGCAGCTCCGCGTTGGCTCCTGGAAACACCATATATTTT. V usage is TRBV5-1 and J usage is TRBJ1-3; D gene uncertain. CDR3 length: 15 residues. V shed 3 bases and J shed 2 bases, with 12 bases lying between them. Germline CDR1 and CDR2: SGHRS and YFSETQ.

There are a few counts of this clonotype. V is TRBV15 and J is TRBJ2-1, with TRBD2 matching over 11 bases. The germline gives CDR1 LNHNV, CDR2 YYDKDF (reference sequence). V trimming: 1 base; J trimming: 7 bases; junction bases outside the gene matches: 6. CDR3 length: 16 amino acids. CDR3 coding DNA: TGTGCCACCAGCAGAGCGACTAGCGGGAAGAGAAATGAGCAGTTCTTC. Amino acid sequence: CATSRATSGKRNEQFF.

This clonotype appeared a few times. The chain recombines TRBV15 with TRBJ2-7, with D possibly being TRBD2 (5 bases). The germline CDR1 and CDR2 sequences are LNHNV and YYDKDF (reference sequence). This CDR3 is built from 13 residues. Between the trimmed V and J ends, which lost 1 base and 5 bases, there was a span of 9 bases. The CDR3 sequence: CATSRVGADEQYF. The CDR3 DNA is TGTGCCACCAGCAGAGTCGGAGCGGACGAGCAGTACTTC.

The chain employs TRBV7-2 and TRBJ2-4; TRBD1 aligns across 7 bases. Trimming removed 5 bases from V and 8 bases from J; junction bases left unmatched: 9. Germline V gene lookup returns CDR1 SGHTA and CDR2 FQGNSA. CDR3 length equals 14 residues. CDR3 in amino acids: CASSTRTGEYIQYF. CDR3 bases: TGTGCCAGCAGCACACGGACAGGAGAGTACATTCAGTACTTC.

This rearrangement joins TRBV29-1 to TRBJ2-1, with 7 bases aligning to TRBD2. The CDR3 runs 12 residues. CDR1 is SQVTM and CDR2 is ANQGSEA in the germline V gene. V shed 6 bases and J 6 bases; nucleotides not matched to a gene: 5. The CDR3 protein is CSVRLAGNEQFF. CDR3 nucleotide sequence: TGCAGCGTGCGACTAGCCGGCAATGAGCAGTTCTTC.

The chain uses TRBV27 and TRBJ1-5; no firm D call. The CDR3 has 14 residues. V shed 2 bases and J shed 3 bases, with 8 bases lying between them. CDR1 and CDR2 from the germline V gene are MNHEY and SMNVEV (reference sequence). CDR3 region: CASSLVGYNQPQHF. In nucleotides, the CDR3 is TGTGCCAGCAGTTTAGTGGGTTACAATCAGCCCCAGCATTTT.

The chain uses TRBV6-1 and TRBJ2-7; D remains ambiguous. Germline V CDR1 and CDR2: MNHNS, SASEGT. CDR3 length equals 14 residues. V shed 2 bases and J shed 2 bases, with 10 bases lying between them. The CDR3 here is CASSESAETYEQYF. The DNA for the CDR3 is TGTGCCAGCAGTGAATCGGCGGAGACCTACGAGCAGTACTTC.

CDR3 amino acids: CASSPYSGSGSYNEQFF. CDR3 nucleotides: TGTGCCAGCAGCCCCTATAGCGGGAGCGGTTCCTACAATGAGCAGTTCTTC. V gene TRBV5-4 combines with J gene TRBJ2-1; 9 nucleotides match TRBD2. V lost 4 bases, J lost 1 base, and 9 bases stayed unmatched. The CDR3 covers 17 residues. Germline values: CDR1 SGHNT, CDR2 YYREEE (reference sequence).

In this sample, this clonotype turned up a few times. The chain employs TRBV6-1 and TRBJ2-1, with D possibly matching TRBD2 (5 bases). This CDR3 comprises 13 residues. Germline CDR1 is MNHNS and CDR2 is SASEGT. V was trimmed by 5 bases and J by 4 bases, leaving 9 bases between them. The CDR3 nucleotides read TGTGCCAGCAGTCTAACTAGGTACAATGAGCAGTTCTTC. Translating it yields CASSLTRYNEQFF.

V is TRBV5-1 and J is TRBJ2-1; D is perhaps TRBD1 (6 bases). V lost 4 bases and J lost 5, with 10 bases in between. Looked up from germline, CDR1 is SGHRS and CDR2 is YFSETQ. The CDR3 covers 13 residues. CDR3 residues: CASSPWTDNEQFF. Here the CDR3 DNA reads TGCGCCAGCAGCCCATGGACAGACAATGAGCAGTTCTTC.